Below, 4 T cell receptor beta chains from the same sample are listed, as sequenced in a study of blood T cell repertoires in COVID-19. The data were produced by immunoSEQ multiplex PCR, yet TCRdb's version contains in-frame clones alone and is incomplete. The data hold roughly 350,000 clones, with about 85% observed a single time. The sequencing input was peripheral blood. These receptors came from a woman in her late teens or twenties with acute or convalescent COVID-19.

The V gene is TRBV2, the J gene TRBJ1-4; D remains unclear. Trimming removed 8 bases at V and 5 bases at J, with 6 bases between. The CDR3 runs 11 residues. The germline V gene has CDR1 SNHLY and CDR2 FYNNEI. CDR3 sequence: CASVANEKLFF. CDR3 sequence (DNA): TGTGCCAGCGTTGCGAATGAAAAACTGTTTTTT. The whole variable domain, filled in from reference TRBV2 and TRBJ1-4, reads EPEVTQTPSHQVTQMGQEVILRCVPISNHLYFYWYRQILGQKVEFLVSFYNNEISEKSEIFDDQFSVERPDGSNFTLKIRSTKLEDSAMYFCASVANEKLFFGSGTQLSVL.

The chain links TRBV6-5 to TRBJ1-5; no reliable D call. Trimming stripped 2 bases from V and 0 bases from J, with 8 bases between. The CDR3 runs to 15 residues. Germline V CDR1 and CDR2: MNHEY, SVGAGI. The CDR3 coding sequence is TGTGCCAGCAGTTACGGGCCAGATAGCAATCAGCCCCAGCATTTT. It specifies CASSYGPDSNQPQHF.

The rearrangement joins TRBV5-6 to TRBJ1-2; D uncertain. This CDR3 region has 13 residues. V shed 0 bases and J shed 6 bases, with 9 bases lying between them. Looked up from germline, CDR1 is SGHDT and CDR2 is YYEEEE. The CDR3 DNA is TGTGCCAGCAGCTTGGACTGGGAGGATGGCTACACCTTC. It encodes CASSLDWEDGYTF.

This clone has more than one count but fewer than ten. The chain couples TRBV4-1 to TRBJ2-1; 8 bases line up with TRBD2. The V gene end was trimmed by 2 bases and the J gene end by 0 bases; junction bases not matched to a gene: 15. CDR3 length: 20 residues. Germline-derived CDR1 and CDR2 are MGHRA and YSYEKL. CDR3 nucleotide sequence: TGCGCCAGCAGCCAACCCCGGGGGGGGCGAGCGGTGAGCTCCTACAATGAGCAGTTCTTC. It translates to CASSQPRGGRAVSSYNEQFF.